Listed below are T cell receptor beta chains from one sample, sequenced in a study of blood T cell repertoires in COVID-19. Sequencing was performed with immunoSEQ multiplex PCR; in TCRdb, only in-frame clones are kept and a portion is missing. The profile shows about 70,000 clones, roughly 85% of them singletons. The sequenced material came from peripheral blood. The source of these receptors is a woman between 55 and 75 years old with acute or convalescent COVID-19. Each CDR3 is given with its conserved first and last residue. D genes are given only for firm matches. The size entry is marked missing in some rows and otherwise reads once, few, many or a size class.

.	TRBV7-9	TRBJ1-4	TRBD1	CASSLGQGGNEKLFF	TGTGCCAGCAGCTTGGGACAGGGGGGGAATGAAAAACTGTTTTTT
.	TRBV30	TRBJ1-1	.	CAWSVKRQGRGSSTEAFF	TGTGCCTGGAGTGTAAAAAGGCAGGGGCGCGGGTCGAGCACTGAAGCTTTCTTT
.	TRBV3-1/TRBV3-2	TRBJ2-7	TRBD2	CASSQTPGLAGGSNEQYF	TGTGCCAGCAGCCAGACCCCGGGTCTAGCGGGAGGGAGCAACGAGCAGTACTTC
.	TRBV7-2	TRBJ2-7	.	CASSLTGYEQYF	TGTGCCAGCAGCTTGACGGGTTACGAGCAGTACTTC
.	TRBV5-4	TRBJ2-3	TRBD2	CASSFNLAGDTQYF	TGTGCCAGCAGCTTCAATTTAGCGGGTGATACGCAGTATTTT
.	TRBV11-1	TRBJ2-7	.	CASQPGQNSYEQYF	TGTGCCAGCCAGCCTGGACAAAACTCCTACGAGCAGTACTTC
.	TRBV11-3	TRBJ2-2	.	CASSLGGLGELFF	TGTGCCAGCAGCTTAGGGGGACTCGGGGAGCTGTTTTTT
.	TRBV27	TRBJ1-6	TRBD1	CASSSSGQNSPLHF	TGTGCCAGCAGTTCCTCGGGACAGAATTCACCCCTCCACTTT
.	TRBV11-2	TRBJ2-1	TRBD1	CASSLNRDRVNEQFF	TGTGCCAGCAGCTTAAACCGGGACAGGGTTAATGAGCAGTTCTTC
.	TRBV7-3	TRBJ2-3	.	CASSLILGATQYF	TGTGCCAGCAGCTTAATTCTTGGGGCCACGCAGTATTTT
.	TRBV19	TRBJ2-3	TRBD2	CASTIGLATDTQYF	TGTGCCAGTACCATCGGACTAGCCACAGATACGCAGTATTTT
.	TRBV6-7	TRBJ2-7	TRBD2	CASSYSSGRLYEQYF	TGTGCCAGCAGTTACTCTAGCGGGAGGTTGTACGAGCAGTACTTC
.	TRBV10-3	TRBJ1-5	TRBD1	CATSYRGDQPQHF	TGTGCCACCTCGTACAGGGGGGATCAGCCCCAGCATTTT
.	TRBV6-5	TRBJ2-3	TRBD1	CATRQGMNTDTQYF	TGTGCCACCAGACAGGGGATGAACACAGATACGCAGTATTTT
.	TRBV9	TRBJ1-6	.	CASSVAGSSPLHF	TGTGCCAGCAGCGTAGCGGGGAGCTCACCCCTCCACTTT
.	TRBV25-1	TRBJ2-5	.	CASSEPAVGASLQETQYF	TGTGCCAGCAGTGAACCCGCTGTAGGGGCGTCCCTGCAAGAGACCCAGTACTTC
.	TRBV3-1/TRBV3-2	TRBJ2-7	TRBD2	CASSQHPGTSSYEQYF	TGTGCCAGCAGCCAACATCCCGGGACTAGCTCCTACGAGCAGTACTTC
once	TRBV6-9	TRBJ1-1	.	CASSMGASPNAEAFF	TGTGCCAGCAGTATGGGGGCTTCCCCTAACGCTGAAGCTTTCTTT
.	TRBV5-6	TRBJ1-4	TRBD1	CASSQPGDRVFEKLFF	TGTGCCAGCAGCCAACCCGGGGACAGGGTTTTTGAAAAACTGTTTTTT
.	TRBV2	TRBJ1-5	TRBD1	CASSEGTGHQPQHF	TGTGCCAGCAGTGAAGGGACAGGGCATCAGCCCCAGCATTTT
.	TRBV27	TRBJ1-2	.	CASSLSRANYGYTF	TGTGCCAGCAGTTTAAGTCGAGCGAACTATGGCTACACCTTC
.	TRBV11-2	TRBJ1-4	.	CASSFSVVREEKLFF	TGTGCCAGCAGCTTCTCGGTGGTAAGAGAGGAAAAACTGTTTTTT
.	TRBV2	TRBJ1-1	TRBD1	CASSTVAGTGGF	TGTGCCAGCAGTACCGTTGCCGGGACAGGGGGCTTT
once	TRBV4-1	TRBJ1-3	.	CASSREQGAGNTIYF	TGCGCCAGCAGCCGAGAACAGGGAGCTGGAAACACCATATATTTT
.	TRBV29-1	TRBJ1-1	.	CSVEVRADAEAFF	TGCAGCGTTGAGGTCAGGGCGGACGCTGAAGCTTTCTTT
few	TRBV19	TRBJ2-2	.	CASRVQVTLNTGELFF	TGTGCCAGTAGGGTACAGGTAACCCTGAACACCGGGGAGCTGTTTTTT
.	TRBV7-2	TRBJ1-1	TRBD1	CASSVGQVLRMNTEAFF	TGTGCCAGCAGCGTGGGACAGGTATTAAGAATGAACACTGAAGCTTTCTTT
.	TRBV7-2	TRBJ2-1	.	CASSLSGGSYNEQFF	TGTGCCAGCAGCTTATCTGGGGGGAGCTACAATGAGCAGTTCTTC
.	TRBV28	TRBJ1-5	.	CASLRGSVNNQPQHF	TGTGCCAGCCTACGTGGTTCGGTGAACAATCAGCCCCAGCATTTT
.	TRBV29-1	TRBJ1-1	.	CSVEAHGEAFF	TGCAGCGTTGAAGCCCACGGTGAAGCTTTCTTT
.	TRBV4-1	TRBJ2-5	.	CASSQDSGLGRGTQYF	TGCGCCAGCAGCCAAGATAGTGGACTGGGGCGGGGGACCCAGTACTTC
.	TRBV5-6	TRBJ2-6	TRBD1	CASSLGTGVGANVLTF	TGTGCCAGCAGCTTGGGGACAGGGGTCGGGGCCAACGTCCTGACTTTC
.	TRBV6-5	TRBJ2-3	TRBD2	CASSRLTSLGDTQYF	TGTGCCAGCAGTCGCCTGACTAGCTTGGGAGATACGCAGTATTTT
.	TRBV28	TRBJ1-4	.	CASSLQRKLFF	TGTGCCAGCAGTTTACAGAGGAAGCTGTTTTTT
.	TRBV3-1/TRBV3-2	TRBJ1-2	.	CASSPDKNYGYTF	TGTGCCAGCAGCCCGGACAAGAACTATGGCTACACCTTC
.	TRBV7-9	TRBJ1-2	.	CASRARAENYGYTF	TGTGCCAGCAGGGCCAGGGCAGAAAACTATGGCTACACCTTC
.	TRBV2	TRBJ2-4	TRBD1	CASSEFEGAGNIQYF	TGTGCCAGCAGTGAATTCGAGGGGGCTGGAAACATTCAGTACTTC